Listed below are T cell receptor beta chains from one sample, sequenced in a study of T-cell memory formation after mild COVID-19. MiXCR, applied by TCRdb to the 5' RACE reads, yields one record per CDR3 protein. This table holds approximately 340,000 distinct CDR3 sequences, more than 15% found once. The sample was PBMCs or a T cell subset sorted from them (not recorded which). The receptors here all came from a young man who had mild COVID-19 (a few samples of this study predate the infection). Cell type and time point are not known. Each CDR3 is given with its conserved first and last residue. D genes are given only for firm matches. Clone size appears in some rows only: once, few, many, or a class for an expanded clone.

TRBV5-1,TRBD1,TRBJ1-2,15,few,CASSSTGGAGYGYTF,TGCGCCAGCAGCTCGACAGGGGGCGCGGGCTATGGCTACACCTTC
TRBV7-6,NA,TRBJ2-1,16,few,CASSIEPVTGFNEQFF,TGTGCCAGCAGCATCGAGCCCGTGACGGGATTCAATGAGCAGTTCTTC
TRBV5-5,NA,TRBJ2-6,15,many,CASSLSGSGANVLTF,TGTGCCAGCAGCTTGAGCGGTTCTGGGGCCAACGTCCTGACTTTC
TRBV5-4,TRBD1,TRBJ2-5,16,few,CASSLAQGASRETQYF,TGTGCCAGCAGCTTGGCCCAGGGGGCGTCAAGGGAGACCCAGTACTTC
TRBV6-2/TRBV6-3,NA,TRBJ1-2,13,NA,CASRGGLNYGYTF,TGTGCCAGCAGAGGGGGTCTTAACTATGGCTACACCTTC
TRBV5-1,NA,TRBJ1-1,12,many,CASSLSNTEAFF,TGCGCCAGCAGCTTAAGTAACACTGAAGCTTTCTTT
TRBV9,NA,TRBJ2-1,13,few,CASSVVKGGEQFF,TGTGCCAGCAGCGTAGTCAAGGGGGGTGAGCAGTTCTTC
TRBV5-1,NA,TRBJ2-7,18,few,CASSFMWASDPGAYEQYF,TGCGCCAGCAGCTTTATGTGGGCCTCTGATCCCGGAGCGTACGAGCAGTACTTC
TRBV7-9,TRBD1,TRBJ1-2,14,many,CASSPWTGSYGYTF,TGTGCCAGCAGCCCGTGGACAGGATCTTATGGCTACACCTTC
TRBV7-6,NA,TRBJ2-2,18,many,CASSTTGGGSLGTGELFF,TGTGCCAGCAGCACAACCGGTGGAGGGAGCCTGGGGACCGGGGAGCTGTTTTTT
TRBV19,NA,TRBJ2-2,15,NA,CASSRRTSNTGELFF,TGTGCCAGTAGTAGGAGGACTTCGAACACCGGGGAGCTGTTTTTT
TRBV5-6,NA,TRBJ2-2,13,few,CASKGPRWGELFF,TGTGCCAGCAAGGGGCCGCGTTGGGGGGAGCTGTTTTTT
TRBV15,NA,TRBJ1-1,12,few,CAIKDSNTEAFF,TGTGCCATCAAGGACAGTAACACTGAAGCTTTCTTT
TRBV7-7,TRBD2,TRBJ2-7,13,NA,CASSHGLAGEQYF,TGTGCCAGCAGCCACGGACTAGCGGGCGAGCAGTACTTC
TRBV2,TRBD1,TRBJ1-4,15,NA,CASSDWGQGNEKLFF,TGTGCCAGCAGTGATTGGGGACAGGGTAATGAAAAACTGTTTTTT
TRBV28,NA,TRBJ1-6,12,NA,CASSFPGTPLHF,TGTGCCAGCAGTTTCCCGGGAACACCCCTCCACTTT
TRBV4-1,NA,TRBJ1-1,14,NA,CASSQEGGGTEAFF,TGCGCCAGCAGCCAAGAGGGGGGAGGCACTGAAGCTTTCTTT
TRBV5-1,NA,TRBJ2-5,13,many,CASSLGTQETQYF,TGCGCCAGCAGCTTGGGGACCCAAGAGACCCAGTACTTC
TRBV5-1,NA,TRBJ2-3,15,few,CASSLAGGGPDTQYF,TGCGCCAGCAGCTTGGCTGGCGGGGGCCCAGATACGCAGTATTTT
TRBV7-2,NA,TRBJ1-6,15,many,CASSLARQVYSPLHF,TGTGCCAGCAGCTTAGCCCGGCAGGTGTATTCACCCCTCCACTTT
TRBV28,TRBD2,TRBJ2-1,18,NA,CASSLAAFLAGGPNEQFF,TGTGCCAGCAGTTTAGCAGCTTTCCTAGCGGGGGGCCCGAATGAGCAGTTCTTC
TRBV4-3,TRBD2,TRBJ2-3,16,many,CASSQILAGVTDTQYF,TGCGCCAGCAGCCAAATCCTAGCGGGGGTCACAGATACGCAGTATTTT
TRBV6-4,NA,TRBJ2-3,14,many,CASSAIGGTDTQYF,TGTGCCAGCAGTGCGATTGGGGGCACAGATACGCAGTATTTT
TRBV6-5,NA,TRBJ1-5,13,NA,CASATGRDQPQHF,TGTGCCAGCGCTACAGGGAGGGATCAGCCCCAGCATTTT
TRBV14,NA,TRBJ2-7,15,NA,CASSQKAWGSYEQYF,TGTGCCAGCAGCCAAAAAGCCTGGGGATCCTACGAGCAGTACTTC
TRBV3-1,NA,TRBJ1-5,12,NA,CASSHRRGPQHF,TGTGCCAGCAGCCATAGGAGAGGGCCCCAGCATTTT
TRBV20-1,NA,TRBJ1-1,12,NA,CSAGRAETEAFF,TGCAGTGCTGGGCGGGCGGAAACCGAAGCTTTCTTT
TRBV20-1,TRBD2,TRBJ2-5,15,NA,CSARERGVNQETQYF,TGCAGTGCCAGAGAGCGGGGAGTAAACCAAGAGACCCAGTACTTC
TRBV6-5,TRBD2,TRBJ2-5,14,few,CASRRNPSGEAQYF,TGTGCCAGCAGACGGAACCCTAGCGGGGAGGCCCAGTACTTC
TRBV4-1,NA,TRBJ2-5,15,NA,CASSQIPSARETQYF,TGCGCCAGCAGCCAGATTCCTAGCGCAAGGGAGACCCAGTACTTC
TRBV12-5,TRBD1,TRBJ2-3,15,NA,CASGPGDRGRDTQYF,TGTGCTAGTGGTCCCGGGGACAGGGGAAGGGATACGCAGTATTTT
TRBV4-1,NA,TRBJ1-6,13,few,CASSHIGNSPLHF,TGCGCCAGCAGCCATATAGGGAATTCACCCCTCCACTTT
TRBV6-2/TRBV6-3,NA,TRBJ1-1,14,few,CASSRLWEHTEAFF,TGTGCCAGCAGCCGTCTCTGGGAGCACACTGAAGCTTTCTTT
TRBV5-1,TRBD2,TRBJ2-2,14,few,CASSPMGGSGELFF,TGCGCCAGCAGCCCCATGGGAGGGTCCGGGGAGCTGTTTTTT
TRBV5-6,NA,TRBJ1-1,13,many,CASSLAQDTEAFF,TGTGCCAGCAGCTTGGCCCAGGACACTGAAGCTTTCTTT
TRBV28,TRBD1,TRBJ1-1,14,few,CASSTRGLVTEAFF,TGTGCCAGCAGTACCAGGGGGCTGGTTACTGAAGCTTTCTTT
TRBV27,TRBD2,TRBJ2-5,16,many,CASSRTSGGVKETQYF,TGTGCCAGCAGCCGGACTAGCGGGGGCGTGAAGGAGACCCAGTACTTC
TRBV6-5,NA,TRBJ1-1,14,NA,CASSYWAGNTEAFF,TGTGCCAGCAGTTACTGGGCGGGGAACACTGAAGCTTTCTTT
TRBV4-2,NA,TRBJ2-7,15,few,CASSQDIGGTYEQYF,TGTGCCAGCAGCCAAGATATCGGGGGCACCTACGAGCAGTACTTC
TRBV20-1,TRBD1,TRBJ1-1,15,many,CSARDDRTGNTEAFF,TGCAGTGCTAGAGATGATAGGACAGGGAACACTGAAGCTTTCTTT
TRBV4-1,NA,TRBJ2-2,14,few,CASSPTRGAGELFF,TGCGCCAGCAGCCCAACCCGAGGGGCCGGGGAGCTGTTTTTT
TRBV6-6,TRBD1,TRBJ2-5,17,NA,CASSRRRRTGAEETQYF,TGTGCCAGCAGCCGCCGGAGAAGGACAGGGGCCGAAGAGACCCAGTACTTC
TRBV7-2,NA,TRBJ1-6,15,many,CASSLNGQYNSPLHF,TGTGCCAGCAGCTTAAACGGGCAGTATAATTCACCCCTCCACTTT
TRBV12-5,NA,TRBJ2-7,12,few,CASGLAGYEQYF,TGTGCTAGTGGTCTCGCGGGCTACGAGCAGTACTTC
TRBV25-1,NA,TRBJ1-1,11,NA,CASSELTEAFF,TGTGCCAGCAGTGAGTTGACTGAAGCTTTCTTT
TRBV12-3/TRBV12-4,NA,TRBJ2-5,15,few,CASSLLLQGRETQYF,TGTGCCAGCAGTTTGCTACTCCAGGGCCGAGAGACCCAGTACTTC
TRBV12-5,NA,TRBJ2-7,13,many,CASGWDNSYEQYF,TGTGCTAGTGGTTGGGACAACTCCTACGAGCAGTACTTC
TRBV12-3/TRBV12-4,NA,TRBJ2-5,14,NA,CASSSPDGWETQYF,TGTGCCAGCAGTTCCCCGGACGGGTGGGAGACCCAGTACTTC
TRBV4-2,TRBD2,TRBJ2-1,17,NA,CASSQDGGGGGHNEQFF,TGTGCCAGCAGCCAAGATGGTGGCGGGGGGGGGCACAATGAGCAGTTCTTC
TRBV7-2,NA,TRBJ2-5,15,NA,CASSLAPRRGETQYF,TGTGCCAGCAGCTTAGCCCCTAGACGAGGAGAGACCCAGTACTTC
TRBV4-3,NA,TRBJ1-1,15,few,CASSQDRSMRNEAFF,TGCGCCAGCAGCCAAGACAGGTCTATGAGAAACGAAGCTTTCTTT
TRBV9,NA,TRBJ1-1,14,few,CASSTSGADTEAFF,TGTGCCAGCAGCACTTCGGGGGCCGACACTGAAGCTTTCTTT
TRBV7-2,NA,TRBJ2-2,15,NA,CASRTSPRVIGELFF,TGTGCCAGCAGGACTTCGCCTCGGGTTATTGGGGAGCTGTTTTTT
TRBV7-2,TRBD1,TRBJ2-4,18,many,CASSSGTGGRWVKNIQYF,TGTGCCAGCAGCTCAGGGACAGGGGGCCGTTGGGTCAAAAACATTCAGTACTTC
TRBV7-2,NA,TRBJ1-3,14,many,CASSPSRFGNTIYF,TGTGCCAGCAGTCCCTCCAGATTTGGAAACACCATATATTTT
TRBV29-1,NA,TRBJ2-2,12,many,CSVGRNTGELFF,TGCAGCGTTGGGCGGAACACCGGGGAGCTGTTTTTT
TRBV11-1,NA,TRBJ2-7,16,many,CASSSLRGQSSYEQYF,TGTGCCAGCAGCTCCCTGAGAGGGCAAAGCTCCTACGAGCAGTACTTC
TRBV4-2,TRBD1,TRBJ2-1,14,NA,CASSPWDSHNEQFF,TGTGCCAGCAGCCCGTGGGACAGCCACAATGAGCAGTTCTTC